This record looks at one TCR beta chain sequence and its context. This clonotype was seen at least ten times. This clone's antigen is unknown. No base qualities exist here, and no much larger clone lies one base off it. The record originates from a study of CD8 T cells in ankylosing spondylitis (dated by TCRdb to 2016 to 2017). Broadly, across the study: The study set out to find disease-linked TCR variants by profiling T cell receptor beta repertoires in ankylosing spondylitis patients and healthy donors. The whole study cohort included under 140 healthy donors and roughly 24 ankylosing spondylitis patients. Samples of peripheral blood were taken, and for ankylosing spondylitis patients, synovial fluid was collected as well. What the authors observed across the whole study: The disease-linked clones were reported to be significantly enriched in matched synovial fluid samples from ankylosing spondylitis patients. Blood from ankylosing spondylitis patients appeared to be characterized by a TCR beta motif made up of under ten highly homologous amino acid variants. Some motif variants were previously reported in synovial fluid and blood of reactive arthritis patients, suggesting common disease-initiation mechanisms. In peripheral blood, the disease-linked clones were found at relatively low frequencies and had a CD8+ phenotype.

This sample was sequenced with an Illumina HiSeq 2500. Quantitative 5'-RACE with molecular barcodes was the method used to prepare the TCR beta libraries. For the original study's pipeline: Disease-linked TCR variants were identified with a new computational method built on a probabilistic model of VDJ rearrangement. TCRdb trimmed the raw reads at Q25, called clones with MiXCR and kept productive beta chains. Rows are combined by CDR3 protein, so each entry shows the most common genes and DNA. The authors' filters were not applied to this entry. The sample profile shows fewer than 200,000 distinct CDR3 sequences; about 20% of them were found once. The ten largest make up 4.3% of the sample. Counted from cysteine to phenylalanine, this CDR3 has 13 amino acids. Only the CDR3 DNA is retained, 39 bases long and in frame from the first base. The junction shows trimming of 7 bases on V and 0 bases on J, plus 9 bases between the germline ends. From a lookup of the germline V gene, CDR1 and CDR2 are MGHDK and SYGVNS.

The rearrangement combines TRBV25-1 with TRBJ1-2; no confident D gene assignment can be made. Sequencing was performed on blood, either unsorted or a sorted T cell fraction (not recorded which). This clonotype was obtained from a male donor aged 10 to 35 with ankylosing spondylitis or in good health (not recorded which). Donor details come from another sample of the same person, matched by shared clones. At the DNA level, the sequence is TGTGCCAGCAAGAGGGATGCTAACTATGGCTACACCTTC. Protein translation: CASKRDANYGYTF.